This is a list of T cell receptor beta chains from one sample in a study of blood T cell dynamics during melanoma immunotherapy. The repertoire was sequenced with immunoSEQ multiplex PCR; TCRdb's copy has only in-frame clones and lacks some. The sample records roughly 15,000 clones, around nine tenths being singletons. The material was blood, obtained from a patient treated with checkpoint blockade. The receptors derive from a human donor with melanoma. Each CDR3 is given without its conserved first and last residue. Each record gives: V gene, J gene, CDR3 protein.

>TRBV28|TRBJ2-7
ASSSLVGHEQY
>TRBV5-6|TRBJ2-7
ASSLISGLYEQY
>TRBV2|TRBJ2-4
ASRGGTKNIQY
>TRBV21-1|TRBJ2-1
ASSIRTWGGRLASHMGIGEQF
>TRBV2|TRBJ1-3
ASIAGASGNTIY
>TRBV7-9|TRBJ2-7
ASSLGQGAGEQY
>TRBV7-3|TRBJ2-1
ASSLGRLAYEQF
>TRBV5-1|TRBJ2-2
ASRLNTGELF
>TRBV6-1|-
ASVGRAPNAEQY
>TRBV2|TRBJ2-2
ASSSTSGSGTGELF
>TRBV9|TRBJ2-3
ASSVGGDTQY